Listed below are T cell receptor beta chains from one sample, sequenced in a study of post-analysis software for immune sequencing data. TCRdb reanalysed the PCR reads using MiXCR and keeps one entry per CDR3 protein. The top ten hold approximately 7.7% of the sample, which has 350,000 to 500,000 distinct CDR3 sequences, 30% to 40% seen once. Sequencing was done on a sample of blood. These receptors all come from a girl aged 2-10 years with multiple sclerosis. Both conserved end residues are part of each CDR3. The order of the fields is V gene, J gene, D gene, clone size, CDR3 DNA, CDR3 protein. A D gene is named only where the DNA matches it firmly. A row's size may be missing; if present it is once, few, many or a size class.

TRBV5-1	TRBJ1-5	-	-	TGCGCCAGCAGCTTGATACAGGGCAGTCAGCCCCAGCATTTT	CASSLIQGSQPQHF
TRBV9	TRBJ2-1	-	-	TGTGCCAGCAGCCCCGGCGTGGTAGGGACTTCCTACAATGAGCAGTTCTTC	CASSPGVVGTSYNEQFF
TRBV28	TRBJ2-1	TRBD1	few	TGTGCCAGCAGTTCACCGGGACAGGGGGCGAGTGAGCAGTTCTTC	CASSSPGQGASEQFF
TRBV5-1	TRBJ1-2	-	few	TGCGCCAGCAGCTTGGTTGGCGGGGATAACTATGGCTACACCTTC	CASSLVGGDNYGYTF
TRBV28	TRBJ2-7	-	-	TGTGCCAGCAGTCTCCGACAGTACACGGGCTACGAGCAGTACTTC	CASSLRQYTGYEQYF
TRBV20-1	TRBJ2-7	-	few	TGCAGTGCTAGTGGGTGGGACAAGTCCTACGAGCAGTACTTC	CSASGWDKSYEQYF
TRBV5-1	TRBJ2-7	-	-	TGCGCCAGCAGCTCCGGACTAACGGATACCTACGAGCAGTACTTC	CASSSGLTDTYEQYF
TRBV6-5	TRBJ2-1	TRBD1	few	TGTGCCAGCAGTTACGACAGGGATCTCAATGAGCAGTTCTTC	CASSYDRDLNEQFF
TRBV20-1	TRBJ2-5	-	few	TGCAGTGCCCTTGTCGGGTACCAAGAGACCCAGTACTTC	CSALVGYQETQYF
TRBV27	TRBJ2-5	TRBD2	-	TGTGCCAGCAGTTTATCTCAGCGGGAGTGGGAGACCCAGTACTTC	CASSLSQREWETQYF
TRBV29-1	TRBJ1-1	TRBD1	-	TGCAGCGTTGAAGGCCCCCCGGGACAGCTGAACACTGAAGCTTTCTTT	CSVEGPPGQLNTEAFF
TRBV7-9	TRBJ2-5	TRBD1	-	TGTGCCAGCAGCAGAGCCGGGACAGGGCCCTATCGGGAGCAGTACTTC	CASSRAGTGPYREQYF
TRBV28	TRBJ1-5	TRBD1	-	TGTGCCAGCACCTTCCTCGGAGGGGGCCACAATCAGCCCCAGCATTTT	CASTFLGGGHNQPQHF
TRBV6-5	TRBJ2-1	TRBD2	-	TGTGCCAGCATCGGGGGGGGAATACTCAATGAGCAGTTCTTC	CASIGGGILNEQFF
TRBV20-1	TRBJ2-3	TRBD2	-	TGCAGTGCTTATAGCGGGGGCACAGATACGCAGTATTTT	CSAYSGGTDTQYF
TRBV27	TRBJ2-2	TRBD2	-	TGTGCCAGCAGTTTTCGGACTAGCGTCAGGTACACCGGGGAGCTGTTTTTT	CASSFRTSVRYTGELFF
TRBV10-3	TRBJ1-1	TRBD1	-	TGTGCCATCAGAGGGACAGGGGAGTACACTGAAGCTTTCTTT	CAIRGTGEYTEAFF
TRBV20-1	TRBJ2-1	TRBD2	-	TGCAGTCTTAGCGGGGGGGTTCGGGACAATGAGCAGTTCTTC	CSLSGGVRDNEQFF
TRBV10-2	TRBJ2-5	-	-	TGCGCCAGCAGAGGGGCAGGGTCAGAGACCCAGTACTTC	CASRGAGSETQYF
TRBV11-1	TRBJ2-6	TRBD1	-	TGTGCCAGCAGCTCAAACCCGGGACAGGGAACTGGGGCCAACGTCCTGACTTTC	CASSSNPGQGTGANVLTF
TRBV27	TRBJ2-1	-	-	TGTGCCAGCAGTCTATCAGCAGGGGTGGTGGATGAGCAGTTCTTC	CASSLSAGVVDEQFF
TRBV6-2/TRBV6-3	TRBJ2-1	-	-	TGTGCCAGCAGCTTACTACACGCTGGGAATGAGCAGTTCTTC	CASSLLHAGNEQFF
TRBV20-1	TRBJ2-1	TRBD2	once	TGCAGTGCTAGAGATCCCCTACTAGCGGGAGGCACTGAGCAGTTCTTC	CSARDPLLAGGTEQFF
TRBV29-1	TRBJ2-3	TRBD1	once	TGCAGCGTCGGGACAGTCCCGCAGTATTTT	CSVGTVPQYF
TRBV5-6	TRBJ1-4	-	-	TGTGCCAGCAGCTCCCCTGGTAGGCAGTTTAATGAAAAACTGTTTTTT	CASSSPGRQFNEKLFF
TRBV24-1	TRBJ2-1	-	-	TGTGCCACCAGTGATTTGCCCCAGGGTTATGGCAATGAGCAGTTCTTC	CATSDLPQGYGNEQFF
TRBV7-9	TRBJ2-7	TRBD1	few	TGCGCCAGCAGTCAAGGGACAGGGGCCAACGAGCAGTACTTC	CASSQGTGANEQYF
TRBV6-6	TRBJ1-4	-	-	TGTGCCAGCAGCCCCAAGGCGGTCCTAAATGAAAAACTGTTTTTT	CASSPKAVLNEKLFF
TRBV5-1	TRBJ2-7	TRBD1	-	TGCGCCAGCAGCTTGTCCGGGACAGGGCCATCCGAGCAGTACTTC	CASSLSGTGPSEQYF
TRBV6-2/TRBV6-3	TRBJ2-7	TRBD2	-	TGTGCCAGCAGTTACCGAAAGCGGGATCCCTACGAGCAGTACTTC	CASSYRKRDPYEQYF